This T cell receptor beta chain is drawn from a study of cytomegalovirus exposure and HLA in healthy donors. The wider study: The approximately 130 validation repertoires were reported in a later analysis to have been generated on the same platform as the roughly 670 first-cohort repertoires.

In germline, CDR1 is GTSNPN, CDR2 SVGIG (reference sequence). CDR3 length: 11 residues. V lost 3 bases to trimming and J lost 6 bases, with 8 bases between them. Here immunoSEQ multiplex PCR was the method, and the copy in TCRdb shows in-frame clones only, minus some. The data hold about 110,000 clones, with approximately 91% observed a single time. This clone came up a few times. The clonotype originates from a woman between 18 and 29 years old in good health and CMV-seronegative. The material sequenced was PBMCs. This chain uses TRBV30 with TRBJ1-1; D might be TRBD1 (5 bases). The DNA for the CDR3 is TGTGCCTGGAGGGGGGGACCTGAAGCTTTCTTT. Protein sequence: CAWRGGPEAFF. Combining the CDR3 with reference TRBV30 and TRBJ1-1 gives the whole variable domain SQTIHQWPATLVQPVGSPLSLECTVEGTSNPNLYWYRQAAGRGLQLLFYSVGIGQISSEVPQNLSASRPQDRQFILSSKKLLLSDSGFYLCAWRGGPEAFFGQGTRLTVV.